The rows below give T cell receptor beta chains drawn from one sample of a study of T cells after yellow fever vaccination. Using its own MiXCR run on the 5' RACE reads, TCRdb lists one record per CDR3 protein. The sample shows nearly 300,000 distinct CDR3 sequences, around 8.6% of them seen only once. The material sequenced was CD4+ T cells sorted from PBMCs, taken 5 days after the yellow fever booster vaccination. All receptors come from a man younger than 30 who received the YFV17D yellow fever vaccine. The CDR3 runs from the conserved cysteine through the conserved F or W. Fields, in order: V gene, clone size, J gene, D gene, CDR3 protein, CDR3 DNA. A D gene is named only where the DNA matches it firmly. Clone size appears in some rows only: once, few, many, or a class for an expanded clone.

v_gene: TRBV5-1
abundance: -
j_gene: TRBJ2-3
d_gene: -
CDR3aa: CASSLAAQGDTDTQYF
CDR3nt: TGCGCCAGCAGCTTGGCCGCCCAGGGAGACACAGATACGCAGTATTTT

v_gene: TRBV5-1
abundance: many
j_gene: TRBJ2-3
d_gene: -
CDR3aa: CASSFGGLTSTDTQYF
CDR3nt: TGCGCCAGCAGCTTTGGGGGTCTGACTAGCACAGATACGCAGTATTTT

v_gene: TRBV7-9
abundance: few
j_gene: TRBJ1-3
d_gene: -
CDR3aa: CASSPWTASGNTIYF
CDR3nt: TGTGCCAGCAGCCCCTGGACGGCCTCTGGAAACACCATATATTTT

v_gene: TRBV12-3/TRBV12-4
abundance: once
j_gene: TRBJ1-1
d_gene: -
CDR3aa: CASSPPGKKAFF
CDR3nt: TGTGCCAGCAGCCCCCCGGGGAAGAAGGCTTTCTTT

v_gene: TRBV7-6
abundance: many
j_gene: TRBJ2-1
d_gene: TRBD2
CDR3aa: CASSLDRAGAYNEQFF
CDR3nt: TGTGCCAGCAGCTTAGACCGAGCGGGGGCTTACAATGAGCAGTTCTTC

v_gene: TRBV6-5
abundance: -
j_gene: TRBJ1-2
d_gene: -
CDR3aa: CASSYSFSRGVNYGYTF
CDR3nt: TGTGCCAGCAGTTACTCGTTTTCCCGGGGCGTTAACTATGGCTACACCTTC

v_gene: TRBV20-1
abundance: many
j_gene: TRBJ2-5
d_gene: -
CDR3aa: CSARGQETQYF
CDR3nt: TGCAGTGCTAGGGGGCAAGAGACCCAGTACTTC

v_gene: TRBV6-2/TRBV6-3
abundance: few
j_gene: TRBJ1-5
d_gene: TRBD1
CDR3aa: CAGKTGNVQPNQPQHF
CDR3nt: TGTGCCGGCAAGACAGGGAATGTCCAACCCAATCAGCCCCAGCATTTT

v_gene: TRBV27
abundance: many
j_gene: TRBJ2-7
d_gene: -
CDR3aa: CASSSQGSSYEQYF
CDR3nt: TGTGCCAGCAGTTCCCAGGGAAGCTCCTACGAGCAGTACTTC

v_gene: TRBV12-3/TRBV12-4
abundance: many
j_gene: TRBJ1-2
d_gene: TRBD1
CDR3aa: CASSRTGFGYTF
CDR3nt: TGTGCCAGCAGCAGGACAGGATTCGGCTACACCTTC

v_gene: TRBV20-1
abundance: many
j_gene: TRBJ2-7
d_gene: -
CDR3aa: CSALEGGSSYEQYF
CDR3nt: TGCAGTGCCCTCGAGGGCGGAAGCTCCTACGAGCAGTACTTC

v_gene: TRBV19
abundance: -
j_gene: TRBJ1-5
d_gene: TRBD1
CDR3aa: CASSPSPGTGPQPQHF
CDR3nt: TGTGCCAGTAGTCCAAGTCCTGGGACAGGGCCTCAGCCCCAGCATTTT

v_gene: TRBV5-1
abundance: -
j_gene: TRBJ2-3
d_gene: TRBD2
CDR3aa: CASRITSGLSTDTQYF
CDR3nt: TGCGCCAGCCGGATCACTAGCGGCCTTAGCACAGATACGCAGTATTTT

v_gene: TRBV4-2
abundance: -
j_gene: TRBJ2-3
d_gene: -
CDR3aa: CASSQDPARVEGSGQYF
CDR3nt: TGTGCCAGCAGCCAAGACCCCGCTAGGGTGGAGGGTAGTGGGCAGTATTTT

v_gene: TRBV12-3/TRBV12-4
abundance: few
j_gene: TRBJ1-1
d_gene: TRBD1
CDR3aa: CASSFAPGQVNTEAFF
CDR3nt: TGTGCCAGCAGTTTCGCCCCGGGACAGGTGAACACTGAAGCTTTCTTT

v_gene: TRBV9
abundance: few
j_gene: TRBJ1-2
d_gene: TRBD1
CDR3aa: CASSGTYGQGTTF
CDR3nt: TGTGCCAGCAGCGGCACGTATGGACAGGGAACCACCTTC

v_gene: TRBV4-3
abundance: many
j_gene: TRBJ1-6
d_gene: -
CDR3aa: CASSHRNRDTSNSPLHF
CDR3nt: TGCGCCAGCAGCCATCGCAATAGGGACACCAGTAATTCACCCCTCCACTTT

v_gene: TRBV5-4
abundance: few
j_gene: TRBJ1-2
d_gene: TRBD1
CDR3aa: CASSLGQGAQGGYTF
CDR3nt: TGTGCCAGCAGCTTGGGACAGGGGGCGCAGGGAGGCTACACCTTC

v_gene: TRBV30
abundance: few
j_gene: TRBJ1-1
d_gene: -
CDR3aa: CAWSVPIGGQNTEAFF
CDR3nt: TGTGCCTGGAGTGTACCAATCGGGGGCCAGAACACTGAAGCTTTCTTT

v_gene: TRBV19
abundance: -
j_gene: TRBJ2-4
d_gene: -
CDR3aa: CASSTLQGAKNIQYF
CDR3nt: TGTGCCAGTAGTACTCTCCAGGGGGCCAAAAACATTCAGTACTTC

v_gene: TRBV2
abundance: -
j_gene: TRBJ1-4
d_gene: TRBD1
CDR3aa: CASGDRGRKLFF
CDR3nt: TGTGCCAGCGGGGACAGGGGGCGGAAACTGTTTTTT

v_gene: TRBV2
abundance: -
j_gene: TRBJ1-2
d_gene: TRBD1
CDR3aa: CASSEGQGDLFGYTF
CDR3nt: TGTGCCAGCAGTGAAGGGCAGGGGGATTTGTTCGGCTACACCTTC

v_gene: TRBV5-1
abundance: -
j_gene: TRBJ2-2
d_gene: -
CDR3aa: CASSPQGVTGELFF
CDR3nt: TGCGCCAGCAGCCCGCAGGGTGTCACCGGGGAGCTGTTTTTT

v_gene: TRBV4-2
abundance: many
j_gene: TRBJ1-2
d_gene: TRBD1
CDR3aa: CASSPLDRSNYGYTF
CDR3nt: TGTGCCAGCAGCCCCCTGGACAGGAGTAACTATGGCTACACCTTC

v_gene: TRBV7-9
abundance: -
j_gene: TRBJ1-3
d_gene: TRBD1
CDR3aa: CASSKDREHTIYF
CDR3nt: TGTGCCAGCAGCAAAGACAGGGAACACACCATATATTTT

v_gene: TRBV11-3
abundance: -
j_gene: TRBJ2-5
d_gene: -
CDR3aa: CASNRSPTETQYF
CDR3nt: TGTGCCAGCAACAGAAGTCCCACAGAGACCCAGTACTTC

v_gene: TRBV7-9
abundance: -
j_gene: TRBJ2-3
d_gene: -
CDR3aa: CASSGAAQADADTQYF
CDR3nt: TGTGCCAGCAGCGGGGCGGCTCAGGCGGACGCAGATACGCAGTATTTT

v_gene: TRBV30
abundance: few
j_gene: TRBJ2-5
d_gene: -
CDR3aa: CAWNPQRQETQYF
CDR3nt: TGTGCCTGGAACCCCCAGCGGCAAGAGACCCAGTACTTC

v_gene: TRBV2
abundance: many
j_gene: TRBJ2-7
d_gene: TRBD2
CDR3aa: CASSVNGGAVEEQYF
CDR3nt: TGTGCCAGCAGTGTAAACGGGGGGGCCGTGGAAGAGCAGTACTTC

v_gene: TRBV28
abundance: -
j_gene: TRBJ1-1
d_gene: -
CDR3aa: CASSKVAAFF
CDR3nt: TGTGCCAGCAGTAAGGTCGCGGCTTTCTTT

v_gene: TRBV4-2
abundance: -
j_gene: TRBJ2-3
d_gene: TRBD2
CDR3aa: CASDRGEAGGPRTDTQYF
CDR3nt: TGTGCCAGCGACCGGGGGGAAGCGGGGGGGCCTAGGACAGATACGCAGTATTTT

v_gene: TRBV5-1
abundance: -
j_gene: TRBJ2-1
d_gene: TRBD2
CDR3aa: CASSYQTSGVPNEQFF
CDR3nt: TGCGCCAGCAGCTACCAGACTAGCGGGGTTCCCAATGAGCAGTTCTTC

v_gene: TRBV6-1
abundance: few
j_gene: TRBJ2-6
d_gene: -
CDR3aa: CASTGGSGSGANVLTF
CDR3nt: TGTGCCAGCACCGGAGGGTCGGGATCTGGGGCCAACGTCCTGACTTTC

v_gene: TRBV6-5
abundance: -
j_gene: TRBJ1-6
d_gene: -
CDR3aa: CASSRTPGPNSPLHF
CDR3nt: TGTGCCAGCAGCCGAACGCCAGGTCCAAATTCACCCCTCCACTTT

v_gene: TRBV11-2
abundance: few
j_gene: TRBJ2-3
d_gene: -
CDR3aa: CASSLHGTVGADTQYF
CDR3nt: TGTGCCAGCAGCCTGCACGGGACGGTGGGGGCAGATACGCAGTATTTT

v_gene: TRBV11-3
abundance: few
j_gene: TRBJ1-6
d_gene: TRBD1
CDR3aa: CASSQGAHNSPLHF
CDR3nt: TGTGCCAGCAGCCAGGGGGCCCATAATTCACCCCTCCACTTT

v_gene: TRBV7-9
abundance: medium-sized
j_gene: TRBJ2-3
d_gene: -
CDR3aa: CASSFTDTQYF
CDR3nt: TGTGCCAGCAGCTTTACAGATACGCAGTATTTT

v_gene: TRBV5-1
abundance: few
j_gene: TRBJ1-3
d_gene: -
CDR3aa: CASSQDWSSGNTIYF
CDR3nt: TGCGCCAGCAGCCAGGACTGGAGCTCTGGAAACACCATATATTTT

v_gene: TRBV12-3/TRBV12-4
abundance: few
j_gene: TRBJ2-7
d_gene: -
CDR3aa: CATLPERGGDEQNF
CDR3nt: TGTGCCACCCTCCCGGAGAGGGGGGGTGACGAGCAGAACTTC

v_gene: TRBV24-1
abundance: few
j_gene: TRBJ2-3
d_gene: -
CDR3aa: CATSDSPGRTDTQYF
CDR3nt: TGTGCCACCAGTGATTCCCCGGGGCGCACAGATACGCAGTATTTT

v_gene: TRBV4-2
abundance: -
j_gene: TRBJ2-1
d_gene: -
CDR3aa: CASRQTPGGGSGNEQFF
CDR3nt: TGTGCCAGCAGGCAAACGCCCGGGGGCGGCTCTGGCAATGAGCAGTTCTTC

v_gene: TRBV6-6
abundance: -
j_gene: TRBJ1-1
d_gene: -
CDR3aa: CASSYPTGRGNTEAFF
CDR3nt: TGTGCCAGCAGTTACCCGACCGGACGGGGAAACACTGAAGCTTTCTTT

v_gene: TRBV10-3
abundance: many
j_gene: TRBJ1-2
d_gene: -
CDR3aa: CAIPDRGNYGYTF
CDR3nt: TGTGCCATCCCGGATCGGGGGAACTATGGCTACACCTTC